These T cell receptor beta chains were read from a single sample in a study of beta chain features in type 1 diabetes. The protocol was immunoSEQ multiplex PCR, while the TCRdb copy is restricted to in-frame clones and leaves out a portion. The sample comprises about 160,000 clones, approximately 9.9% of which are singletons, and under 2.5% rests with the top ten. The sample consisted of central memory CD4+ T cells from blood. The receptors shown here come from a woman under 30 in good health. Each CDR3 is given with its conserved first and last residue. A D gene is named only where the DNA matches it firmly. For some rows the clone size is stated as once, few or many, or as a class when expanded; others skip it.

size: NA
J: TRBJ2-3
D: TRBD1
V: TRBV6-6
DNA: TGTGCCAGTACACAGGGGGATAAGACAGATACGCAGTATTTT
CDR3: CASTQGDKTDTQYF

size: NA
J: TRBJ2-3
D: NA
V: TRBV5-1
DNA: TGCGCCAGCAGCGGCCAGGGTCTTGAAGATACGCAGTATTTT
CDR3: CASSGQGLEDTQYF

size: NA
J: TRBJ2-2
D: NA
V: TRBV7-2
DNA: TGTGCCAGCACCTCTCAGCGGATCGGCGGGGAGCTGTTTTTT
CDR3: CASTSQRIGGELFF

size: NA
J: TRBJ2-1
D: NA
V: TRBV9
DNA: TGTGCCAGCAGCGGGGCGGAAGCGGGCAGCCGCAATGAGCAGTTCTTC
CDR3: CASSGAEAGSRNEQFF

size: NA
J: TRBJ2-3
D: TRBD1
V: TRBV18
DNA: TGTGCCAGCTCAAAGGACAGGGAAGATACGCAGTATTTT
CDR3: CASSKDREDTQYF

size: few
J: TRBJ2-1
D: NA
V: TRBV30
DNA: TGTGCCTGGGACAGAATCCCACGGAGTGAGCAGTTCTTC
CDR3: CAWDRIPRSEQFF

size: NA
J: TRBJ2-3
D: TRBD2
V: TRBV4-2
DNA: TGTGCCAGCAGCCAAGTCAGCGGGAGCCGAGAGGTAGATACGCAGTATTTT
CDR3: CASSQVSGSREVDTQYF

size: NA
J: TRBJ1-5
D: NA
V: TRBV4-1
DNA: TGCGCCAGCAGCCATATTACAGGGATGGGACAGCCCCAGCATTTT
CDR3: CASSHITGMGQPQHF

size: NA
J: TRBJ2-1
D: TRBD2
V: TRBV6-5
DNA: TGTGCCAGCAGCCCGACTAGCGGGAGAGGTGCGCAGTTCTTC
CDR3: CASSPTSGRGAQFF

size: NA
J: TRBJ2-7
D: TRBD2
V: TRBV5-1
DNA: TGCGCCAGCAGCTTGGTACAGGCGGGAGGGAGCGAGCAGTACTTC
CDR3: CASSLVQAGGSEQYF

size: NA
J: TRBJ2-7
D: TRBD2
V: TRBV29-1
DNA: TGCAGCGTGAAGCGGGAGGGAATGGGCGAGCAGTACTTC
CDR3: CSVKREGMGEQYF

size: NA
J: TRBJ1-5
D: NA
V: TRBV5-6
DNA: TGTGCCAGCAGCTTCTCAGGGTTAGATCAGCCCCAGCATTTT
CDR3: CASSFSGLDQPQHF

size: once
J: TRBJ2-7
D: TRBD1
V: TRBV27
DNA: TGTGCCAGCATTCTTAGACAGGGAGAAGGCGAGCAGTACTTC
CDR3: CASILRQGEGEQYF

size: few
J: TRBJ2-3
D: TRBD2
V: TRBV5-1
DNA: TGCGCCAGCAGCTTGGCGACTAGCGGGGGGGTCACAGATACGCAGTATTTT
CDR3: CASSLATSGGVTDTQYF

size: NA
J: TRBJ1-2
D: NA
V: TRBV30
DNA: TGTGCCTGGTGCAAATCGGGGGATGGCTACACCTTC
CDR3: CAWCKSGDGYTF

size: few
J: TRBJ2-3
D: TRBD2
V: TRBV9
DNA: TGTGCCAGCAGCGTATCGGGTACTAGCGGGTGGGCGACAGATACGCAGTATTTT
CDR3: CASSVSGTSGWATDTQYF

size: few
J: TRBJ1-2
D: NA
V: TRBV4-1
DNA: TGCGCCAGCAGCCCAGACCTTAACTATGGCTACACCTTC
CDR3: CASSPDLNYGYTF

size: few
J: TRBJ1-2
D: TRBD1
V: TRBV28
DNA: TGTGCCAGCAGTCCCCGACAGGGTCATCAGGGTGGCTACACCTTC
CDR3: CASSPRQGHQGGYTF

size: NA
J: TRBJ1-4
D: NA
V: TRBV11-3
DNA: TGTGCCAGCAGCTTAGGCATCCAGGATGAAAAACTGTTTTTT
CDR3: CASSLGIQDEKLFF

size: NA
J: TRBJ2-3
D: NA
V: TRBV5-1
DNA: TGCGCCAGCAGCTTGGAAGCGGTCTCTAAAGGAGATACGCAGTATTTT
CDR3: CASSLEAVSKGDTQYF

size: NA
J: TRBJ2-6
D: NA
V: TRBV9
DNA: TGTGCCAGCAGCGTACAGGGCTCTGGGGCCAACGTCCTGACTTTC
CDR3: CASSVQGSGANVLTF

size: few
J: TRBJ2-1
D: TRBD2
V: TRBV5-1
DNA: TGCGCCAGCAGCTCTAGCGGGGACGGTGAGCAGTTCTTC
CDR3: CASSSSGDGEQFF

size: NA
J: TRBJ2-1
D: NA
V: TRBV10-2
DNA: TGCGCCAGCCGAAGGGTGGACAATTCCAATGAGCAGTTCTTC
CDR3: CASRRVDNSNEQFF

size: few
J: TRBJ2-7
D: TRBD1
V: TRBV27
DNA: TGTGCCAGCAGTGGACAGGGGCCTCCCTACGAGCAGTACTTC
CDR3: CASSGQGPPYEQYF

size: few
J: TRBJ2-7
D: NA
V: TRBV7-8
DNA: TGTGCCAGCACCGAGGACGGGGTTAGGAAGCAGTACTTC
CDR3: CASTEDGVRKQYF

size: NA
J: TRBJ1-2
D: TRBD1
V: TRBV30
DNA: TGTGCCTGGCAAAAAACGGGACAGAGGCACTATGGCTACACCTTC
CDR3: CAWQKTGQRHYGYTF

size: NA
J: TRBJ2-5
D: NA
V: TRBV28
DNA: TGTGCCAGCAGTTTATTGCGCTGGGAGACCCAGTACTTC
CDR3: CASSLLRWETQYF

size: few
J: TRBJ2-3
D: TRBD2
V: TRBV29-1
DNA: TGCAGCGTAGAACTCATGCGGGAGGGTGGTACAGATACGCAGTATTTT
CDR3: CSVELMREGGTDTQYF

size: few
J: TRBJ2-5
D: NA
V: TRBV11-3
DNA: TGTGCCAGCAGCCCCACTGGCAGAGGACTCCAAGAGACCCAGTACTTC
CDR3: CASSPTGRGLQETQYF

size: NA
J: TRBJ1-1
D: NA
V: TRBV7-6
DNA: TGTGCCAGCAGCTCTACTTCATCCTCGGGGGTTGAAGCTTTCTTT
CDR3: CASSSTSSSGVEAFF

size: NA
J: TRBJ2-2
D: TRBD2
V: TRBV5-1
DNA: TGCGCCAGCAGCTTGGATATAGCGGGAACCGGGGAGCTGTTTTTT
CDR3: CASSLDIAGTGELFF

size: many
J: TRBJ2-1
D: NA
V: TRBV6-5
DNA: TGTGCCAGCAGTTACTCGATTGACAGTGAGCAGTTCTTC
CDR3: CASSYSIDSEQFF

size: NA
J: TRBJ1-2
D: TRBD1
V: TRBV18
DNA: TGTGCCAGCTCACCTTCCACCAGACAGGGAGTCTATGGCTACACCTTC
CDR3: CASSPSTRQGVYGYTF

size: few
J: TRBJ2-3
D: TRBD1
V: TRBV4-2
DNA: TGTGCCAGCAGCCAGTCCGGGACAGGGGGTTTCACAGATACGCAGTATTTT
CDR3: CASSQSGTGGFTDTQYF

size: few
J: TRBJ2-3
D: NA
V: TRBV5-1
DNA: TGCGCCAGCAGCCGGGACTCCCTTAGCACAGATACGCAGTATTTT
CDR3: CASSRDSLSTDTQYF

size: NA
J: TRBJ1-2
D: TRBD1
V: TRBV19
DNA: TGTGCCAGTGCCTCATCACATACAGGGGGCGGTGGCTACACCTTC
CDR3: CASASSHTGGGGYTF

size: NA
J: TRBJ2-7
D: TRBD1
V: TRBV5-1
DNA: TGCGCCAGCAGCCAGGACAGGGGTATGGACGAGCAGTACTTC
CDR3: CASSQDRGMDEQYF

size: few
J: TRBJ1-2
D: NA
V: TRBV7-8
DNA: TGTGCCAGCAGCTTACGCGGGTCAGGGACAATTACCTTC
CDR3: CASSLRGSGTITF

size: NA
J: TRBJ2-3
D: NA
V: TRBV7-2
DNA: TGTGCCAGCAGCCCCCCGGGGGGCAGGGATACGCAGTATTTT
CDR3: CASSPPGGRDTQYF